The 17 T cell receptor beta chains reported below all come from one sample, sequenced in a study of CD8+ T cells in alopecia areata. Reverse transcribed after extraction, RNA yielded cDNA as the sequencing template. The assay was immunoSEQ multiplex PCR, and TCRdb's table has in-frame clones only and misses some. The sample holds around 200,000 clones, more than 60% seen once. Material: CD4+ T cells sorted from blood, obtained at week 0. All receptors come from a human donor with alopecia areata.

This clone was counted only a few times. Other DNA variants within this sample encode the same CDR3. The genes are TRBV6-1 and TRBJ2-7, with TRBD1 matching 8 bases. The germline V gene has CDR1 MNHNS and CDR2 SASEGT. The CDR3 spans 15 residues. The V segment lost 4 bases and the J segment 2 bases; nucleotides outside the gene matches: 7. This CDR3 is CASSVETGGPYEQYF. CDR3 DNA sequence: TGTGCCAGCAGTGTAGAAACAGGGGGGCCCTACGAGCAGTACTTC.

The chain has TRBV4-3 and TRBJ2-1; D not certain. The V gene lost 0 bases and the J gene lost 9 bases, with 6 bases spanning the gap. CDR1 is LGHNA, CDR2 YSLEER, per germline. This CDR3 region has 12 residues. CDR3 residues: CASSQDLGEQFF. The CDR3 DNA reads TGCGCCAGCAGCCAAGACTTGGGTGAGCAGTTCTTC.

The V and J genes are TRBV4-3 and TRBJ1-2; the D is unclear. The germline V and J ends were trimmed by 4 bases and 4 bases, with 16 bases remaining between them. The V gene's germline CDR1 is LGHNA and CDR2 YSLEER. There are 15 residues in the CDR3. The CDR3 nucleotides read TGCGCCAGCAGCCTCGTGGCAGAACGGGGCTATGGCTACACCTTC. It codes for CASSLVAERGYGYTF.

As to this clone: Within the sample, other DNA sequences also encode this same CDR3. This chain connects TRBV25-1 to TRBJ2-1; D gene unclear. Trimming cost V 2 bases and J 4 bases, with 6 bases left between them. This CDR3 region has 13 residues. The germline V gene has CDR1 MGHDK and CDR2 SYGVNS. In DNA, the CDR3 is TGTGCCAGCAGTGAAGCGCGGTACAATGAGCAGTTCTTC. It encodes CASSEARYNEQFF.

The CDR3 nucleotides are TGCAGCGTTCAGGGGGTAGTAACAGATACGCAGTATTTT. Its translation is CSVQGVVTDTQYF. This rearrangement joins TRBV29-1 to TRBJ2-3; TRBD1 agrees at 7 bases. The V gene end was trimmed by 5 bases and the J gene end by 3 bases; junction bases not matched to a gene: 5. This CDR3 is built from 13 residues. Per germline, CDR1 SQVTM and CDR2 ANQGSEA.

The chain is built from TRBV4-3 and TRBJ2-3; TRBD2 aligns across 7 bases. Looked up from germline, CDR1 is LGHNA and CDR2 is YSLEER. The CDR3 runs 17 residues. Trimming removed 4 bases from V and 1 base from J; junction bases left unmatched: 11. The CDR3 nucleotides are TGCGCCAGCAGCCCGTCACAGCGGGGACTACGCACAGATACGCAGTATTTT. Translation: CASSPSQRGLRTDTQYF.

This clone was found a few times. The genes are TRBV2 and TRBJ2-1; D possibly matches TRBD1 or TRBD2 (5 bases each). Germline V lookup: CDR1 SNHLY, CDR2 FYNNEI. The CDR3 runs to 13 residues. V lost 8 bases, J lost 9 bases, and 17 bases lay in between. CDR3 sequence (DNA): TGTGCCAGCTCACTGGGGTTCGGGACTGAGCAGTTCTTC. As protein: CASSLGFGTEQFF.

The CDR3 protein is CASRPLAGGTDTQYF. The DNA of the CDR3 is TGTGCCAGCAGGCCACTAGCGGGGGGCACAGATACGCAGTATTTT. The chain carries TRBV2 and TRBJ2-3, with TRBD2 identical over 11 bases. The ends lost 6 bases at V and 1 base at J; junction bases unmatched: 3. From germline, CDR1 is SNHLY and CDR2 FYNNEI. The length of the CDR3 is 15 residues.

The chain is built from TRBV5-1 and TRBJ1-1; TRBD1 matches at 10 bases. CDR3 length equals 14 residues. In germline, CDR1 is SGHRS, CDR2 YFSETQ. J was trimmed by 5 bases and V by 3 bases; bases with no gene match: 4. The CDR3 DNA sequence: TGCGCCAGCAGCTGGGGACAGGGGAAGACTGAAGCTTTCTTT. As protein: CASSWGQGKTEAFF.

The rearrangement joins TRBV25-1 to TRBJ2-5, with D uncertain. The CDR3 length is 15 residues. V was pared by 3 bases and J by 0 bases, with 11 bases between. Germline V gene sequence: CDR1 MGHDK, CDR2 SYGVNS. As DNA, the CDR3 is TGTGCCAGCAGTGATCCCGAAATCTACCAAGAGACCCAGTACTTC. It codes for CASSDPEIYQETQYF.

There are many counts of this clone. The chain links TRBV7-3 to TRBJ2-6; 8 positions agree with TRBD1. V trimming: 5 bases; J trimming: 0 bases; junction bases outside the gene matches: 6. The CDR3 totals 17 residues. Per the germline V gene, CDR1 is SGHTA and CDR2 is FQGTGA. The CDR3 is CASSPGQGGSGANVLTF. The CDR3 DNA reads TGTGCCAGCAGCCCTGGACAGGGCGGCTCTGGGGCCAACGTCCTGACTTTC.

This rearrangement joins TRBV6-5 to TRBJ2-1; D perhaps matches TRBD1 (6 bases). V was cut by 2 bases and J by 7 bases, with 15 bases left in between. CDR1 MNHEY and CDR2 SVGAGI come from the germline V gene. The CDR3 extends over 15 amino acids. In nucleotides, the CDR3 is TGTGCCAGCAGTTACGTGCCGACAGGTCAAAATGAGCAGTTCTTC. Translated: CASSYVPTGQNEQFF.

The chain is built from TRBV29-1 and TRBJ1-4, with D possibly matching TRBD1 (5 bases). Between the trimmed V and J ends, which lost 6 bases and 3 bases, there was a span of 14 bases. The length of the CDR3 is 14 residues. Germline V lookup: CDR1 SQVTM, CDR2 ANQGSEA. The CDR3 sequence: CSVSQGAANEKLFF. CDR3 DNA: TGCAGCGTATCCCAGGGAGCAGCTAATGAAAAACTGTTTTTT.

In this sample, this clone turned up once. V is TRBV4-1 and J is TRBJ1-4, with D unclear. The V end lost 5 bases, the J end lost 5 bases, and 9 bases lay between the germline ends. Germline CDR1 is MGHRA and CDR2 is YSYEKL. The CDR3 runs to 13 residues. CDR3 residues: CASSSQENEKLFF. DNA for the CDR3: TGCGCCAGCAGCTCCCAGGAGAATGAAAAACTGTTTTTT.

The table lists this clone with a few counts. The CDR3 is CASSLMVGTDTQYF. CDR3 nucleotides: TGTGCCAGCAGCTTAATGGTGGGCACAGATACGCAGTATTTT. The V gene is TRBV7-2, the J gene TRBJ2-3; D remains ambiguous. The CDR3 spans 14 residues. In germline, CDR1 is SGHTA, CDR2 FQGNSA. With 2 bases removed from V and 1 base from J, the gap between germline ends came to 7 bases. The variable domain in full, with the rest retrieved from reference TRBV7-2 and TRBJ2-3, is GAGVSQSPSNKVTEKGKDVELRCDPISGHTALYWYRQSLGQGLEFLIYFQGNSAPDKSGLPSDRFSAERTGGSVSTLTIQRTQQEDSAVYLCASSLMVGTDTQYFGPGTRLTVL.

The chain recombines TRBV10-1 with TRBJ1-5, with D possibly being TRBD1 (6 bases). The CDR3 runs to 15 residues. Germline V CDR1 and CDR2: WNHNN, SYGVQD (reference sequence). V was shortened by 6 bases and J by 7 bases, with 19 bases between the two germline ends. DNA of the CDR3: TGCGCCAGCAGCTACAGGGACGTGCAGGGGCAGCCCCAGCATTTT. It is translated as CASSYRDVQGQPQHF.

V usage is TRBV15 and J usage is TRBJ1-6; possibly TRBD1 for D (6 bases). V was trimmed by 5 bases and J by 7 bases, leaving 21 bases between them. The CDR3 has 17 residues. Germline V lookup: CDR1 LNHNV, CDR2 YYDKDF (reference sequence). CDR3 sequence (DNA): TGTGCCACCAGCCCCAGAGGGGCGGGGGCTAGGAATTCACCCCTCCACTTT. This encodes CATSPRGAGARNSPLHF.